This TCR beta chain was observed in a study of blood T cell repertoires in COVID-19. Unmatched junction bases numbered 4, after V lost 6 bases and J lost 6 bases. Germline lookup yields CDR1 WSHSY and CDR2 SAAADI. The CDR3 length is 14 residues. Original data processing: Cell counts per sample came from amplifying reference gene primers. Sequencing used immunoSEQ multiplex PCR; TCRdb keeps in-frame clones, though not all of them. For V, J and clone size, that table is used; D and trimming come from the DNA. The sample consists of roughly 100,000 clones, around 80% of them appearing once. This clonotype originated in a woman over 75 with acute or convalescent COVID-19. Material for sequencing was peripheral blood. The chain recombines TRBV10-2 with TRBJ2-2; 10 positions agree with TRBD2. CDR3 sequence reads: CASRAGGVSGELFF. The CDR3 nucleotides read TGCGCCAGCAGAGCGGGAGGGGTTTCCGGGGAGCTGTTTTTT.